This is a list of T cell receptor beta chains from one sample in a study of PD-1 blockade in classical Hodgkin lymphoma. Repertoires were generated with immunoSEQ multiplex PCR, while TCRdb's copy carries only in-frame clones and drops some. Among about 14,000 clones listed, around 78% were seen once. Here the sequenced sample was peripheral blood mononuclear cells (PBMCs), taken before the second cycle of nivolumab. The receptors were gathered from a human donor with classical Hodgkin lymphoma. Each CDR3 is given with its conserved first and last residue.

j_call v_call cdr3_aa
TRBJ2-2 TRBV11-2 CASNPGLASTGELFF
TRBJ2-5 TRBV7-9 CASSSVETQYF
TRBJ1-1 TRBV14 CASSRQGVEAFF
TRBJ1-6 TRBV14 CASSLRQGSSPLHF
TRBJ1-3 TRBV9 CASSVGWGAGNTIYF
TRBJ1-2 TRBV30 CAWSVTGWGGYGYTF
TRBJ1-2 TRBV6-6 CASSYSTWNYGYTF
TRBJ2-3 TRBV11-2 CASSFGLAASTDTQYF
TRBJ1-1 TRBV2 CAGHRDYTEAFF
TRBJ2-7 TRBV20-1 CSAREGYEQYF
TRBJ2-1 TRBV11-2 CASSLLGLVYNEQFF
TRBJ2-3 TRBV7-2 CASSLGADTQYF
TRBJ1-1 TRBV28 CASSFPPTNTEAFF
TRBJ2-1 TRBV5-1 CASSLVQGTGEQFF
TRBJ2-3 TRBV18 CASSPRLSTDTQYF
TRBJ1-1 TRBV11-2 CASRKPRGSNTEAFF
TRBJ2-2 TRBV7-9 CASSLRQAVVNTGELFF
TRBJ2-1 TRBV6-1 CASSEVGTLNNEQFF
TRBJ2-7 TRBV6-5 CASGGTPYEQYF
TRBJ1-3 TRBV6-6 CASTRRGTGNTIYF
TRBJ1-6 TRBV5-1 CASSVTGGLDNSPLHF
TRBJ2-7 TRBV4-1 CASSPGQAYEQYF
TRBJ1-2 TRBV18 CASSPLPGTGGRGYTF
TRBJ1-6 TRBV19 CATQRDSSSYNSPLHF
TRBJ1-1 TRBV6-5 CASRTPGAVNTEAFF
TRBJ1-2 TRBV7-9 CASSLRGRAYGYTF
TRBJ1-2 TRBV2 CATGPGIHGYTF